Listed here are 27 T cell receptor beta chains from one sample, sequenced in a study of T cells in Graves' hyperthyroidism and ophthalmopathy (dated by TCRdb to the late 2010s). The library was generated by multiplex PCR. The sequencing machine was an Illumina HiSeq 2000. Amplification of TCR beta CDR3 regions was carried out from RNA transcripts. For the first round of RT-PCR on the TCR CDR3, the HTBI primer set was used together with the Qiagen OneStep RT-PCR kit. TCRdb passed the public sequencing reads through fastp at Q25 and MiXCR, retaining productive beta sequences. Each CDR3 protein gets just one entry, which takes the most common genes and DNA from the rows behind it. In this sample the table shows fewer than 900,000 distinct CDR3 sequences, under 20% of which occur a single time. The top ten constitute over 15% of the sample. Sequencing was carried out using blood. These receptors were collected from a woman aged 45-65 years with Graves' hyperthyroidism that later progressed to Graves' ophthalmopathy.

Ten or more counts support this clonotype. In nucleotides, the CDR3 is TGTGCCAGCAGCTTTACACAGGGGCACACTGAAGCTTTCTTT. It yields the protein CASSFTQGHTEAFF. The rearrangement uses TRBV12-3 or TRBV12-4 and TRBJ1-1; 7 bases are a match to TRBD1. The CDR3 loop spans 14 amino acids. The V gene end was trimmed by 6 bases and the J gene end by 3 bases; junction bases not matched to a gene: 7.

The gene calls are TRBV5-1 and TRBJ2-5; a possible D gene is TRBD2 (6 bases). Trimming stripped 6 bases from V and 4 bases from J, with 16 bases between. Germline assignment: CDR1 SGHRS and CDR2 YFSETQ. This CDR3 spans 14 amino acids. CDR3 nucleotides: TGCGCCAGCACCCATGGAGGGGTTCCAGAGACCCAGTACTTC. Protein product: CASTHGGVPETQYF.

This clonotype was detected only a few times. J is TRBJ2-3 and V is TRBV10-1, with D tentatively TRBD1 or TRBD2 (6 bases each). This CDR3 is built from 14 residues. Germline-derived CDR1 and CDR2 are WNHNN and SYGVQD (reference sequence). V was clipped by 3 bases and J by 2 bases, with 9 bases between them. This CDR3 is CASSETGATDTQYF. The DNA for the CDR3 is TGCGCCAGCAGTGAAACGGGGGCCACAGATACGCAGTATTTT.

This rearrangement joins TRBV9 to TRBJ2-5; D uncertain. The ends were cut back, 0 bases at V and 5 bases at J, with 11 bases in the middle. In germline, CDR1 is SGDLS, CDR2 YYNGEE. The CDR3 length is 14 residues. For the CDR3, the DNA is TGTGCCAGCAGCGTAGATTTGGGTGCGGAGACCCAGTACTTC. Its protein product is CASSVDLGAETQYF.

In this sample, this clonotype turned up a few times. The chain uses TRBV10-2 and TRBJ2-2, with 10 bases matching TRBD1. Germline V CDR1 and CDR2: WSHSY, SAAADI. This CDR3 region has 15 residues. Unmatched junction bases numbered 3, after V lost 2 bases and J lost 6 bases. CDR3 bases: TGCGCCAGCAGTGAGAGGACAGGGGGGGCCGGGGAGCTGTTTTTT. Protein product: CASSERTGGAGELFF.

The chain's CDR3 is CASSLALVDGANVLTF. The CDR3 DNA reads TGCGCCAGCAGCTTGGCCCTAGTTGACGGGGCCAACGTCCTGACTTTC. The chain links TRBV5-1 to TRBJ2-6; D remains ambiguous. V lost 0 bases, J lost 4 bases, and 11 bases lay in between. CDR3 size: 16 residues. CDR1 is SGHRS, CDR2 YFSETQ, per germline.

This clonotype came up many times. The chain carries TRBV2 and TRBJ2-5; D unresolved. The germline V gene has CDR1 SNHLY and CDR2 FYNNEI. The CDR3 consists of 13 residues. The V gene lost 6 bases and the J gene lost 0 bases, with 8 bases spanning the gap. The CDR3 protein is CASRVGHQETQYF. CDR3 bases: TGTGCCAGCAGGGTGGGCCACCAAGAGACCCAGTACTTC.

Points on this clonotype: This may arise from a read error, as a much more abundant clone is one base away. The J gene is TRBJ2-7, the V gene TRBV2; TRBD2 is a possible D gene (6 bases). The CDR3 length is 13 residues. The V end was cut by 7 bases, the J end by 6 bases, with 16 bases between. Germline V gives CDR1 SNHLY, CDR2 FYNNEI. CDR3 protein: CASTVGGTSEQYF. The CDR3 bases are TGTGCCAGCACCGTAGGAGGGACTTCCGAGCAGTACTTC.

Ten or more counts support this clonotype. The chain joins TRBV3-1 to TRBJ2-7; possible D gene TRBD1, 7 bases. Germline-derived CDR1 and CDR2 are LGHDT and YNNKEL (reference sequence). The V end lost 2 bases, the J end lost 1 base, and 9 bases lay between the germline ends. The CDR3 contains 14 residues. The CDR3 nucleotides are TGTGCCAGCAGCCAACAGGGGGGTTCCTACGAGCAGTACTTC. Protein sequence: CASSQQGGSYEQYF.

The table lists this clonotype with a few counts. This rearrangement joins TRBV29-1 to TRBJ2-2, with 8 positions matching TRBD1. Trimming at V came to 4 bases and at J to 8 bases, leaving 6 bases not matched to a gene. This CDR3 contains 13 residues. Germline lookup yields CDR1 SQVTM and CDR2 ANQGSEA. The CDR3 sequence: CSVGTGSRGELFF. For the CDR3, the DNA is TGCAGCGTTGGGACAGGGTCGCGAGGGGAGCTGTTTTTT.

The rearrangement links TRBV15 to TRBJ2-7, with no clear D. Germline lookup yields CDR1 LNHNV and CDR2 YYDKDF (reference sequence). Trimming pared 5 bases from V and 1 base from J, leaving 9 bases between. The length of the CDR3 is 13 residues. In DNA form, the CDR3 reads TGTGCCACCAGCGGACGCTTTTCCTACGAGCAGTACTTC. It is translated as CATSGRFSYEQYF.

In this sample, this clonotype turned up many times. The chain combines TRBV7-9 with TRBJ2-1, with D hard to call. The CDR3 consists of 10 residues. The V gene's germline CDR1 is SEHNR and CDR2 FQNEAQ (reference sequence). V lost 4 bases to trimming and J lost 9 bases, with 4 bases between them. CDR3 loop: CASSSTEQFF. The CDR3 nucleotides are TGTGCCAGCAGCTCGACTGAGCAGTTCTTC.

This clonotype was seen at least ten times. The CDR3 spells CASSYEGGAREAFF. The CDR3 DNA is TGTGCCAGCAGTTACGAAGGGGGGGCGCGTGAAGCTTTCTTT. The V and J genes are TRBV6-5 and TRBJ1-1; perhaps TRBD1 as D (6 bases). Germline assignment: CDR1 MNHEY and CDR2 SVGAGI. Trimming removed 2 bases from V and 7 bases from J, with 14 bases in between. The CDR3 is 14 residues long.

This clonotype has at least ten counts. V usage is TRBV20-1 and J usage is TRBJ2-7; 7 positions agree with TRBD1. The CDR3 is made up of 12 amino acids. V was clipped by 6 bases and J by 5 bases; unmatched bases: 7. Per germline, CDR1 DFQATT and CDR2 SNEGSKA (reference sequence). CDR3 sequence: CSALRQGHEQYF. CDR3 coding DNA: TGCAGTGCCCTCCGACAGGGACACGAGCAGTACTTC.

This clonotype was detected ten times or more. This chain uses TRBV12-3 or TRBV12-4 with TRBJ2-7; 12 nucleotides align to TRBD1. The CDR3 is 16 residues long. The V and J ends lost 2 bases and 6 bases, in that order; junction bases with no gene match: 8. For the CDR3, the DNA is TGTGCCAGCAGTTTATCCCGGGACAGGGGGCTCTCCGAGCAGTACTTC. Encoded protein: CASSLSRDRGLSEQYF.

This clonotype was counted between two and nine times. V is TRBV15 and J is TRBJ1-2; 7 bases are shared with TRBD1. The V segment lost 0 bases and the J segment 5 bases; nucleotides outside the gene matches: 9. The length of the CDR3 is 16 residues. Germline V gene sequence: CDR1 LNHNV, CDR2 YYDKDF (reference sequence). Here the CDR3 reads CATSRDPDDRAYGYTF. CDR3 in DNA: TGTGCCACCAGCAGAGATCCGGATGACAGGGCTTATGGCTACACCTTC.

The J gene is TRBJ2-7, the V gene TRBV6-1; D gene unclear. V dropped 8 bases and J dropped 3 bases, with 11 bases sitting between them. CDR1 is MNHNS and CDR2 is SASEGT in the germline V gene. The CDR3 runs 12 residues. The CDR3 is CASARVGYEQYF. CDR3 nucleotide sequence: TGTGCCAGCGCCCGCGTGGGCTACGAGCAGTACTTC.

This clonotype was seen many times. The chain has TRBV11-3 and TRBJ2-5; 12 nucleotides align to TRBD2. Germline CDR1 is SGHNT and CDR2 is YENEEA. This CDR3 contains 16 residues. Trimming at V came to 5 bases and at J to 5 bases, leaving 9 bases not matched to a gene. The CDR3 nucleotides read TGTGCCAGCAGCCCACGGACTAGCGGGGAAGAGGAGACCCAGTACTTC. This translates into CASSPRTSGEEETQYF.

This chain's CDR3 is CASSYSRAGTYEQYF. The CDR3 DNA reads as TGTGCCAGCAGTTACTCGAGAGCCGGGACCTACGAGCAGTACTTC. The chain recombines TRBV6-5 with TRBJ2-7; the D gene is possibly TRBD2 (5 bases). CDR3 length: 15 amino acids. Germline loops: CDR1 MNHEY, CDR2 SVGAGI. Between the trimmed V and J ends, which lost 0 bases and 2 bases, there was a span of 11 bases.

This clonotype was seen a few times. The chain joins TRBV30 to TRBJ1-4; tentative D call: TRBD1 (5 bases). The V end was cut by 2 bases, the J end by 0 bases, with 13 bases between. The CDR3 spans 16 residues. Germline V lookup: CDR1 GTSNPN, CDR2 SVGIG (reference sequence). The DNA of the CDR3 is TGTGCCTGGAGTCAACCCCGGACACCAACTAATGAAAAACTGTTTTTT. This gives the protein CAWSQPRTPTNEKLFF.

This clonotype was counted only a few times. The chain has TRBV29-1 and TRBJ1-5; maybe TRBD1 (5 bases). V lost 1 base, J lost 0 bases, and 10 bases lay in between. Germline values: CDR1 SQVTM, CDR2 ANQGSEA. The CDR3 extends over 15 amino acids. The CDR3 DNA sequence: TGCAGCGTTGAAGTAGACGGACATAGCAATCAGCCCCAGCATTTT. Its translation: CSVEVDGHSNQPQHF.

This clonotype has a handful of counts. The chain employs TRBV3-1 and TRBJ1-1, with a possible D match to TRBD1 (5 bases). The CDR3 is 15 amino acids. Germline V gene lookup returns CDR1 LGHDT and CDR2 YNNKEL (reference sequence). Trimming removed 0 bases at V and 3 bases at J, with 11 bases between. This chain's CDR3 is CASSQELGGDTEAFF. The CDR3 DNA reads TGTGCCAGCAGCCAAGAATTGGGGGGGGACACTGAAGCTTTCTTT.

This clonotype appeared a few times. The V and J genes are TRBV5-1 and TRBJ1-6, with no clear D. CDR3 length: 15 amino acids. V dropped 0 bases and J dropped 7 bases, with 11 bases sitting between them. CDR1 SGHRS and CDR2 YFSETQ come from the germline V gene. Written as DNA, the CDR3 is TGCGCCAGCAGCTTGGTGTCAGGCGAGAATTCACCCCTCCACTTT. Encoded protein: CASSLVSGENSPLHF.

This clonotype occurred many times. This chain connects TRBV3-1 to TRBJ1-5; D is unclear. Germline lookup yields CDR1 LGHDT and CDR2 YNNKEL (reference sequence). Trimming stripped 0 bases from V and 7 bases from J, with 13 bases between. This CDR3 region has 15 residues. In DNA, the CDR3 is TGTGCCAGCAGCCAAGATATGGTGAGCAGCCAGCCCCAGCATTTT. This encodes CASSQDMVSSQPQHF.

This clonotype was seen repeatedly, ten times or more. This chain uses TRBV12-3 or TRBV12-4 with TRBJ1-4; a weak D match, TRBD1 (6 bases). This CDR3 has 15 residues. Trimming removed 3 bases at V and 8 bases at J, with 16 bases between. CDR3 protein: CASSLVGGASEKLFF. The DNA of the CDR3 is TGTGCCAGCAGTTTGGTGGGGGGCGCGTCCGAAAAACTGTTTTTT.

The sample holds many counts of this clonotype. The rearrangement links TRBV7-9 to TRBJ2-4; perhaps TRBD1 as D (5 bases). The CDR3 contains 14 residues. Trimming removed 1 base from V and 9 bases from J, with 13 bases in between. Germline V gene data show CDR1 as SEHNR and CDR2 as FQNEAQ (reference sequence). CDR3 sequence: CASSLEGQLSIQYF. The DNA for the CDR3 is TGTGCCAGCAGCTTAGAGGGGCAGCTCAGCATTCAGTACTTC.

This clonotype was observed a few times. The V call is TRBV7-9, the J call TRBJ1-1; no clear D. Germline-derived CDR1 and CDR2 are SEHNR and FQNEAQ (reference sequence). The CDR3 sequence is 12 residues long. Trimming took 5 bases from V and 5 from J, leaving 9 bases between them. CDR3 sequence reads: CASSHYPTEAFF. For the CDR3, the DNA is TGTGCCAGCAGCCACTACCCTACTGAAGCTTTCTTT.